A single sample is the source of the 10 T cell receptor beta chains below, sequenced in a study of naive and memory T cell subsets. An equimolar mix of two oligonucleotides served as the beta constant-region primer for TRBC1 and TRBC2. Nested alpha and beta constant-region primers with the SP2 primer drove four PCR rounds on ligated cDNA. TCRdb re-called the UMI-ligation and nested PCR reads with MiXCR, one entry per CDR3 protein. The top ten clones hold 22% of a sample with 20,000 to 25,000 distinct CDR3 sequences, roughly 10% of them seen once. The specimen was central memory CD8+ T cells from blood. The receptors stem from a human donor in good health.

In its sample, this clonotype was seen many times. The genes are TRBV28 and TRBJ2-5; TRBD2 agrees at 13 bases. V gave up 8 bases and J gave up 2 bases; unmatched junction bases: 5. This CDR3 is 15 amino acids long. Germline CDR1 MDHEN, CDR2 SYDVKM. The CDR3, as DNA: TGTGCCAGCGGGGCGGGACTAGCGGGGCAAGAGACCCAGTACTTC. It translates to CASGAGLAGQETQYF.

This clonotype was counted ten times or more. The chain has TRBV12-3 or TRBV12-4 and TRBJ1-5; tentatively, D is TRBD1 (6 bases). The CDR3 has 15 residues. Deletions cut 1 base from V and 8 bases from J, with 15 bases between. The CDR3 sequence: CASSLGQALGEPQHF. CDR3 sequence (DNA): TGTGCCAGCAGTTTAGGACAGGCCCTGGGGGAGCCCCAGCATTTT.

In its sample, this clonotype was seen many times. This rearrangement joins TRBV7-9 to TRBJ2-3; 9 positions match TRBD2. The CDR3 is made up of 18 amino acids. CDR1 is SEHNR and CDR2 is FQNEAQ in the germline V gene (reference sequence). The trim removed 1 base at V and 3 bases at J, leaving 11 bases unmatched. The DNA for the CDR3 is TGTGCCAGCAGCTTAGGACTAGCGGAACGAACGGGGACAGATACGCAGTATTTT. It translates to CASSLGLAERTGTDTQYF.

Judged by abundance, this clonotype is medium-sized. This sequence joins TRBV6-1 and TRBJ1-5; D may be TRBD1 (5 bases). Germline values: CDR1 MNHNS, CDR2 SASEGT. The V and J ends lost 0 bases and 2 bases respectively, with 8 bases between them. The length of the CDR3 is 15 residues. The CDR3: CASSEAMTGNQPQHF. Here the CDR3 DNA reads TGTGCCAGCAGTGAAGCGATGACAGGCAATCAGCCCCAGCATTTT.

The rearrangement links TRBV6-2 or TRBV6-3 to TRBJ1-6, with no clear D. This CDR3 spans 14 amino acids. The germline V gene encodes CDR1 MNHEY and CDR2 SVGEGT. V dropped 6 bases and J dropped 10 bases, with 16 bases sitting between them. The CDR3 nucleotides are TGTGCCAGCAGAGGACCCCCGGAGGCCTCACCCCTCCACTTT. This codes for CASRGPPEASPLHF.

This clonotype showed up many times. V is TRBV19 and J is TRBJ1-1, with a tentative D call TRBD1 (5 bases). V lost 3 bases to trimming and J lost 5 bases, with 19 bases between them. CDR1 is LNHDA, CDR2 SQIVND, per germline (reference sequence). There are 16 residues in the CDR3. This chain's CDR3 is CASSILFEGRRTEAFF. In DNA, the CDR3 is TGTGCCAGTAGTATCCTCTTTGAGGGGAGGAGGACTGAAGCTTTCTTT.

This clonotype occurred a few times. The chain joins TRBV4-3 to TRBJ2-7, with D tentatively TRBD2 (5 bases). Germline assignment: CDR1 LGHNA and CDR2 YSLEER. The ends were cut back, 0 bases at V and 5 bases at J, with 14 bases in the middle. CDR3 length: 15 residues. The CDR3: CASSQELGSTDEQYF. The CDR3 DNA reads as TGCGCCAGCAGCCAAGAGCTAGGGAGTACGGACGAGCAGTACTTC.

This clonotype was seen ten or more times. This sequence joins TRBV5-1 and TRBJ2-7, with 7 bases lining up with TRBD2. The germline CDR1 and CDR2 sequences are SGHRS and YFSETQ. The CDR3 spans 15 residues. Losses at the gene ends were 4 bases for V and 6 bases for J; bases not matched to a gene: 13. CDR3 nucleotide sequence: TGCGCCAGCAGCGGGGGGAGGACTAGTTTATTCGAGCAGTACTTC. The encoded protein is CASSGGRTSLFEQYF.

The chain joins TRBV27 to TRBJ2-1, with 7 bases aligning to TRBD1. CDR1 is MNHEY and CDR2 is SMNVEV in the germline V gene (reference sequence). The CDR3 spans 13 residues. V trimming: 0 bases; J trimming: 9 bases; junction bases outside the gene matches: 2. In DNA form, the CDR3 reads TGTGCCAGCAGTTTATCGGCAGGGGGTGAGCAGTTCTTC. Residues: CASSLSAGGEQFF.

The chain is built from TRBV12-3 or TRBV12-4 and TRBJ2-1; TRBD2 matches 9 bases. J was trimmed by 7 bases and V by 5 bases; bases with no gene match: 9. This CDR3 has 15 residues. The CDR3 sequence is CASSPVAGVINEQFF. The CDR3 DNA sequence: TGTGCCAGCAGTCCCGTAGCGGGAGTTATAAATGAGCAGTTCTTC.